A single sample is the source of the 18 T cell receptor beta chains below, sequenced in a study of T cells after yellow fever vaccination. TCRdb reprocessed the 5' RACE reads via MiXCR and lists one record per CDR3 protein. The table shows about 580,000 distinct CDR3 sequences, with around a sixth occurring only once. The sample here was PBMCs, taken more than 4 days after the first yellow fever vaccination. These receptors were collected from a man aged 18 to 29 who received the YFV17D yellow fever vaccine.

This clonotype was counted a single time. The J gene is TRBJ1-1, the V gene TRBV11-1, with D perhaps matching TRBD1 (5 bases). There are 15 residues in the CDR3. V was shortened by 5 bases and J by 4 bases, with 17 bases between the two germline ends. Germline V gives CDR1 SGHAT, CDR2 FQDESV (reference sequence). The CDR3 DNA is TGTGCCAGCAGCCCGGCGGGGGGAATCCCCACTGAAGCTTTCTTT. Amino acid sequence: CASSPAGGIPTEAFF.

The genes are TRBV7-8 and TRBJ2-3; 9 bases are a match to TRBD2. The CDR3 loop spans 17 amino acids. CDR1 and CDR2 (germline): SGHVS, FQNEAQ. Trimming cost V 6 bases and J 6 bases; bases outside gene matches: 16. The CDR3 bases are TGTGCCAGCAGACGCTTTTCAGTAGCGGGGGCACGGGATACGCAGTATTTT. The encoded protein is CASRRFSVAGARDTQYF.

The table lists this clonotype with many counts. The chain couples TRBV2 to TRBJ2-3; D could derive from TRBD1 or TRBD2 (5 bases each). Germline CDR1 reads SNHLY; CDR2 reads FYNNEI. V gave up 6 bases and J gave up 1 base, with 11 bases separating them. CDR3 length equals 14 residues. Here the CDR3 DNA reads TGTGCCAGCAGCCGACAGAGGGGCACAGATACGCAGTATTTT. It translates to CASSRQRGTDTQYF.

The chain employs TRBV24-1 and TRBJ2-1, with D hard to call. V was cut by 2 bases and J by 2 bases, with 6 bases left in between. Germline CDR1 KGHDR, CDR2 SFDVKD. The CDR3 loop spans 14 amino acids. The CDR3 region is CATSDSRTYNEQFF. CDR3 DNA: TGTGCCACCAGTGATTCGAGGACCTACAATGAGCAGTTCTTC.

This clonotype was counted between two and nine times. The chain employs TRBV7-2 and TRBJ1-6; no clear D. In germline, CDR1 is SGHTA, CDR2 FQGNSA. V was trimmed by 5 bases and J by 3 bases, leaving 5 bases between them. The CDR3 consists of 13 residues. This CDR3 is CASSTDYNSPLHF. For the CDR3, the DNA is TGTGCCAGCAGCACAGACTATAATTCACCCCTCCACTTT.

The chain employs TRBV6-6 and TRBJ1-1; D call uncertain. The CDR3 extends over 13 amino acids. The V gene lost 0 bases and the J gene lost 5 bases, with 7 bases spanning the gap. Germline CDR1 is MNHNY and CDR2 is SVGAGI (reference sequence). Here the CDR3 reads CASSYSSETEAFF. For the CDR3, the DNA is TGTGCCAGCAGTTACTCGAGTGAGACTGAAGCTTTCTTT.

The chain combines TRBV6-1 with TRBJ1-2; TRBD1 agrees at 9 bases. The trim removed 5 bases at V and 4 bases at J, leaving 8 bases unmatched. CDR1 and CDR2 (germline): MNHNS, SASEGT. This CDR3 has 15 residues. This chain's CDR3 is CASSPTGGSSYGYTF. The CDR3, as DNA: TGTGCCAGCAGTCCCACAGGGGGCTCCAGCTATGGCTACACCTTC.

The chain joins TRBV6-1 to TRBJ1-2, with 7 bases identical to TRBD1. The germline V gene has CDR1 MNHNS and CDR2 SASEGT. CDR3 size: 17 residues. V lost 6 bases to trimming and J lost 8 bases; unmatched junction nucleotides: 21. CDR3: CASRTSGEGARLGGYTF. The DNA of the CDR3 is TGTGCCAGCAGAACATCCGGAGAGGGGGCAAGATTGGGAGGCTACACCTTC.

In its sample, this clonotype was seen a few times. The chain recombines TRBV14 with TRBJ1-6; a possible D gene is TRBD1 (5 bases). Germline V gives CDR1 SGHDN, CDR2 FVKESK. The CDR3 extends over 16 amino acids. Trimming took 4 bases from V and 7 from J, leaving 17 bases between them. CDR3 coding DNA: TGTGCCAGCAGCCTCACCGGTTGGGGGTTGAATTCACCCCTCCACTTT. It codes for CASSLTGWGLNSPLHF. Full variable domain (remainder filled in from reference TRBV14 and TRBJ1-6): EAGVTQFPSHSVIEKGQTVTLRCDPISGHDNLYWYRRVMGKEIKFLLHFVKESKQDESGMPNNRFLAERTGGTYSTLKVQPAELEDSGVYFCASSLTGWGLNSPLHFGNGTRLTVT.

The V call is TRBV5-4, the J call TRBJ2-1; TRBD2 matches 9 bases. Germline assignment: CDR1 SGHNT and CDR2 YYREEE (reference sequence). CDR3 size: 18 residues. J was trimmed by 6 bases and V by 0 bases; bases with no gene match: 13. As DNA, the CDR3 is TGTGCCAGCAGCTTGGCCTTGGGGGCGGGGGGGCTTTTCAATGAGCAGTTCTTC. Translation: CASSLALGAGGLFNEQFF.

The CDR3 DNA sequence: TGTGCCAGCAATAGCGGGGGAGATAGCACAGATACGCAGTATTTT. Amino acid sequence: CASNSGGDSTDTQYF. The rearrangement uses TRBV2 and TRBJ2-3; the match to TRBD2 covers 9 bases. Germline-derived CDR1 and CDR2 are SNHLY and FYNNEI. The V gene end was trimmed by 7 bases and the J gene end by 0 bases; junction bases not matched to a gene: 5. The CDR3 has 15 amino acids.

This clonotype was seen only a few times. The rearrangement links TRBV21-1 to TRBJ2-5; the D call of TRBD1 is as the table states it, not checked on the DNA. TRBV21-1 is a recognized pseudogene. The CDR3 covers 14 residues. CDR3 DNA sequence: TGTGCCAGCCGCGTCCCGGGGTTCCAAGAGACCCAGTACTTC. Translated, it gives CASRVPGFQETQYF.

The chain uses TRBV27 and TRBJ2-2; TRBD2 matches 11 bases. The CDR3 spans 15 residues. CDR1 MNHEY and CDR2 SMNVEV come from the germline V gene (reference sequence). With 8 bases clipped from V and 6 bases from J, the junction kept 8 bases outside the gene matches. For the CDR3, the DNA is TGTGCCAGCTGGCCGGGACTAGCGGATCCCGGGGAGCTGTTTTTT. Protein sequence: CASWPGLADPGELFF.

The rearrangement joins TRBV11-2 to TRBJ2-7, with TRBD1 identical over 7 bases. J gave up 0 bases and V 7 bases, and 6 bases lay outside the gene matches. The CDR3 has 14 amino acids. Germline CDR1 is SGHAT and CDR2 is FQNNGV. The CDR3 bases are TGTGCCAGCACCCAGGGGGACCACTCCTACGAGCAGTACTTC. Protein product: CASTQGDHSYEQYF. The full variable domain, rest sourced from reference TRBV11-2 and TRBJ2-7, is EAGVAQSPRYKIIEKRQSVAFWCNPISGHATLYWYQQILGQGPKLLIQFQNNGVVDDSQLPKDRFSAERLKGVDSTLKIQPAKLEDSAVYLCASTQGDHSYEQYFGPGTRLTVT.

The chain is built from TRBV7-2 and TRBJ2-5; TRBD2 aligns across 8 bases. This CDR3 spans 15 amino acids. V dropped 3 bases and J dropped 5; count of bases not matched to a gene: 8. CDR1 and CDR2 (germline): SGHTA, FQGNSA. The chain's CDR3 is CASSFGLAPGETQYF. The DNA for the CDR3 is TGTGCCAGCAGCTTTGGACTAGCCCCAGGGGAGACCCAGTACTTC.

This clonotype occurred a few times. This chain connects TRBV29-1 to TRBJ2-5, with D tentatively TRBD2 (5 bases). CDR3 size: 12 residues. Germline V lookup: CDR1 SQVTM, CDR2 ANQGSEA. The ends were cut back, 8 bases at V and 4 bases at J, with 14 bases in the middle. CDR3: CSSSNRGETQYF. CDR3 DNA: TGCAGCTCATCGAATCGGGGAGAGACCCAGTACTTC.

This sequence joins TRBV5-1 and TRBJ1-4; TRBD1 matches at 9 bases. The ends lost 4 bases at V and 8 bases at J; junction bases unmatched: 6. This CDR3 spans 14 amino acids. CDR1 SGHRS and CDR2 YFSETQ come from the germline V gene. The CDR3 DNA is TGCGCCAGCAGCGAAACAGGGGGCAGCGAAAAACTGTTTTTT. Amino acid sequence: CASSETGGSEKLFF.

The DNA for the CDR3 is TGCGCCAGCAGACACTTAAACACTGAAGCTTTCTTT. It specifies CASRHLNTEAFF. The chain couples TRBV5-1 to TRBJ1-1; the D is unclear. In germline, CDR1 is SGHRS, CDR2 YFSETQ. This CDR3 comprises 12 residues. V shed 5 bases and J shed 2 bases, with 7 bases lying between them.